Only a few counts were recorded for the clone carrying this TCR beta chain. What it binds is unknown. The sample is drawn from a study of CD8 T cells in ankylosing spondylitis. As the method for making TCR beta libraries, quantitative 5'-RACE with molecular barcodes was used. In TCRdb, the 5' RACE reads were re-called with MiXCR into one record per CDR3 protein. The sample yields approximately 140,000 distinct CDR3 sequences, around 8.5% seen once. Broader study findings: A TCR beta motif made of fewer than 10 highly homologous variants seemed typical of ankylosing spondylitis blood. Significantly higher representation of disease-linked clones was reported for matched ankylosing spondylitis synovial fluid.

Germline trimming cut 6 bases from V and 6 bases from J; bases unmatched to any gene: 6. The CDR3 runs to 13 residues. The germline gives CDR1 MGHDK, CDR2 SYGVNS. Input material: blood, either unsorted or a sorted T cell fraction (not recorded which). This receptor was identified in a male donor with ankylosing spondylitis or in good health (not recorded which). J is TRBJ2-7 and V is TRBV25-1; TRBD1 agrees at 9 bases. CDR3 loop: CASSDRGSREQYF. DNA for the CDR3: TGTGCCAGCAGCGACAGGGGGTCCCGCGAGCAGTACTTC.